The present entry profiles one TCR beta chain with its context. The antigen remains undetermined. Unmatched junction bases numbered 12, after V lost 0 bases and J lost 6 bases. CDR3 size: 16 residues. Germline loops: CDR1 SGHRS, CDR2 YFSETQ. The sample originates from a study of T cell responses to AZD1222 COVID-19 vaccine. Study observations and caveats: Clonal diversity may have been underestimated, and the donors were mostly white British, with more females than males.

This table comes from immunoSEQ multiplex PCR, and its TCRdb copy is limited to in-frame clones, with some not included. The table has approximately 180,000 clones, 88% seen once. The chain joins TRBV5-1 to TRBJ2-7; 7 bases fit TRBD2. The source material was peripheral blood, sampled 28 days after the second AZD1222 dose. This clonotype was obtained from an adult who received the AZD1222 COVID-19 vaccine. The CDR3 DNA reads TGCGCCAGCAGCTTGGAGGCCGGGACTACATTCAGCGAGCAGTACTTC. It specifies CASSLEAGTTFSEQYF.